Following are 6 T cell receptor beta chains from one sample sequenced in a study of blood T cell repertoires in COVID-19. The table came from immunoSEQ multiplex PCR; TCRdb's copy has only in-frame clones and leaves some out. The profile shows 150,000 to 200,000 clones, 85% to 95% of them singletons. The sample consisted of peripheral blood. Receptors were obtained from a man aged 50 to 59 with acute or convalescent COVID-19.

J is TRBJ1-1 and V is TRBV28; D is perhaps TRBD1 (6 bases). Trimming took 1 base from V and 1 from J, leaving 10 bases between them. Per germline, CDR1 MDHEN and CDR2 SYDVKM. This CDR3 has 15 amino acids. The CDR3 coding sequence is TGTGCCAGCAGTTTATTTAACAGGGAGAACACTGAAGCTTTCTTT. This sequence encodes CASSLFNRENTEAFF.

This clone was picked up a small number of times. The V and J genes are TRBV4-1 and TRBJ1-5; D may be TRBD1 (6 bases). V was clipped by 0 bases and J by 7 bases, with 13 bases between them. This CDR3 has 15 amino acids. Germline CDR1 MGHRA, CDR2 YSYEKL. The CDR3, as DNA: TGCGCCAGCAGCCAAGATCGGTTCGGACAGCAGCCCCAGCATTTT. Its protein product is CASSQDRFGQQPQHF.

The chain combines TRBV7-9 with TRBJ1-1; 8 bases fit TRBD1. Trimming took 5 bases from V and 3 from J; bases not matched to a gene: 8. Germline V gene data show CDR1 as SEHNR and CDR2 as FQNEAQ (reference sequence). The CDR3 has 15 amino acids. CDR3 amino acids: CASSQIQGADTEAFF. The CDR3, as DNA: TGTGCCAGCAGCCAAATTCAGGGGGCCGACACTGAAGCTTTCTTT.

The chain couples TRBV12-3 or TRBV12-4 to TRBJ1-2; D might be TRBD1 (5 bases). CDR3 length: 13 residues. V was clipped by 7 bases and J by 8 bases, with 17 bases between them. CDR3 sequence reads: CASNEGASRGYTF. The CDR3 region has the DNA TGTGCCAGCAACGAAGGGGCTTCTCGGGGCTACACCTTC.

The CDR3, as DNA: TGCGCCAGCAGCCAACCATCAGGGAGGTCTGGCACTGAAGCTTTCTTT. Protein product: CASSQPSGRSGTEAFF. The rearrangement uses TRBV4-1 and TRBJ1-1, with a possible D match to TRBD1 (5 bases). This CDR3 contains 16 residues. The germline V gene has CDR1 MGHRA and CDR2 YSYEKL. Trimming removed 2 bases at V and 4 bases at J, with 17 bases between.

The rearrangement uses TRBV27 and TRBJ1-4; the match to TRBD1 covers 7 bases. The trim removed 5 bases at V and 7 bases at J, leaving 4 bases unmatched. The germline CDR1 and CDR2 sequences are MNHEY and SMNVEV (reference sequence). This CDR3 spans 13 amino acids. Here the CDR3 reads CASSQNRGEKLFF. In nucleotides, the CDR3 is TGTGCCAGCAGTCAAAACAGGGGTGAAAAACTGTTTTTT. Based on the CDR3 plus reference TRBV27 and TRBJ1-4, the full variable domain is EAQVTQNPRYLITVTGKKLTVTCSQNMNHEYMSWYRQDPGLGLRQIYYSMNVEVTDKGDVPEGYKVSRKEKRNFPLILESPSPNQTSLYFCASSQNRGEKLFFGSGTQLSVL.